The entry below describes one T cell receptor beta chain. Within the sample, other DNA sequences also encode this same CDR3. Trimming took 7 bases from V and 6 from J; bases not matched to a gene: 5. CDR3 length: 11 residues. The germline V gene encodes CDR1 SQVTM and CDR2 ANQGSEA. This entry is derived from a study of OX40 agonist ivuxolimab in advanced cancers. TCRdb's copy holds only in-frame clones and misses some; the assay was immunoSEQ multiplex PCR. The table shows 20,000 to 25,000 clones, with around 78% occurring only once. The sequence was obtained from an adult with an advanced solid tumor such as melanoma, head and neck, liver or kidney cancer. Sequences were derived from CD4+ or CD8+ T cells sorted from blood, sampled in a trial of the OX40 agonist ivuxolimab. The chain combines TRBV29-1 with TRBJ1-1; 7 bases agree with TRBD1. This CDR3 is CSALDRPEAFF. DNA of the CDR3: TGCAGCGCCCTGGACAGGCCTGAAGCTTTCTTT.